Sequencing of this TCR beta chain was carried out in a study of shared clonotypes between healthy human individuals. Study as a whole: Researchers assigned three CD4 naive, three CD4 memory, two CD8 naive and one CD8 memory plate to each donor. Study-level results: A reduction in generation probabilities was seen for non-shared clonotypes relative to those shared by all four donors. Tissues were not sampled, only blood, and their repertoires likely differ.

This CDR3 has 15 amino acids. The V end was cut by 5 bases, the J end by 4 bases, with 15 bases between. Germline CDR1 is SGHVS and CDR2 is FNYEAQ. TCRdb's copy holds only in-frame clones and misses some; the assay was immunoSEQ multiplex PCR. The sample lists 900,000 to 1,200,000 clones; about 80% were seen once. A remark on this clone: Its cognate antigen is unknown.

What was sequenced was memory CD4+ T cells from PBMCs. This sample's subset: CD45RA-negative fraction. This receptor was identified in a man aged 18 to 29 in good health. Some clones in this sample may be carry-over from other donors' samples. The J gene is TRBJ1-5, the V gene TRBV7-6; tentative D call: TRBD1 (5 bases). This CDR3 reads CASSRGTGLNQPQHF. The CDR3, as DNA: TGTGCCAGCAGCCGCGGGACTGGCCTAAATCAGCCCCAGCATTTT.